This T cell receptor beta chain came from a study of radiotherapy plus CTLA-4 blockade in lung cancer. Study conclusions and caveats: In blood, early T cell clone dynamics reportedly predicted response best, together with interferon-beta. In blood, tumor-derived TCR clones expanded after radiotherapy plus ipilimumab.

Concerning this clone itself: Its antigen is unidentified.

Enrolled patients, whose metastatic non-small-cell lung cancer was chemo-refractory, received focal radiation plus CTLA-4 blockade with ipilimumab. The CDR3 consists of 12 residues. The V and J ends lost 6 bases and 10 bases respectively, with 15 bases between them. Germline V gene sequence: CDR1 KGHSY, CDR2 FQNENV. Only in-frame clones appear in the TCRdb table, and some are missing; sequencing was by immunoSEQ multiplex PCR. The data contain tens of thousands of clones, just over 75% of them seen just once; the ten biggest clones take up around 3.7%. The V call is TRBV16, the J call TRBJ1-1, with D tentatively TRBD1 (5 bases). This TCR derives from a human donor with non-small cell lung cancer who had a partial response to radiotherapy plus ipilimumab. The starting material was peripheral blood, obtained from a patient treated with radiotherapy plus ipilimumab. The CDR3 nucleotides are TGTGCCAGCAGGAACCCGCGTAGGGGAGCTTTCTTT. Protein sequence: CASRNPRRGAFF.